This T cell receptor (beta chain) is from a study of blood T cell repertoires in COVID-19. Across the study: The origin of the acute and convalescent COVID-19 samples was the United States, Italy and Spain. The cDNA or gDNA used as material had been derived from T cells, B-cell-depleted T cells, or PBMCs.

The repertoire was sequenced with immunoSEQ multiplex PCR; TCRdb's copy has only in-frame clones and lacks some. The repertoire holds under 75,000 clones, with approximately 79% as singletons. The CDR3 runs 15 residues. Trimming left V 3 bases short and J 0 bases short, with 14 bases between. Germline CDR1 is GTSNPN and CDR2 is SVGIG (reference sequence). The sequence came from a woman in her sixties or seventies with acute or convalescent COVID-19. The chain employs TRBV30 and TRBJ1-2; D not certain. The specimen was peripheral blood. The CDR3 region has the DNA TGTGCCTGGAGCGAAGCGGTGCCTACTAACTATGGCTACACCTTC. This sequence encodes CAWSEAVPTNYGYTF.